Detailed here is one T cell receptor (beta chain). What it binds is unknown. The data stem from a study of cytomegalovirus exposure and HLA in healthy donors. PCR employed 60 Vbeta and 13 Jbeta primers. Assay used: immunoSEQ multiplex PCR; TCRdb lists only in-frame clones, some missing. The table has 75,000 to 100,000 clones, roughly 79% seen once. The ends were cut back, 0 bases at V and 2 bases at J, with 8 bases in the middle. Germline lookup yields CDR1 ENHRY and CDR2 SYGVKD. This CDR3 comprises 15 residues. Study conclusions and caveats: Several of the most significant clusters appeared, in a later analysis, to be linked to common viral pathogens. At a 0.05 false discovery rate, a later analysis found 16,951 TCR beta sequences to be associated with HLA alleles. Analysis performed later showed TCR beta chains linked to HLA being more clonally expanded than equally common others.

Sequencing used PBMCs. This clonotype was obtained from a man between 25 and 39 years old in good health and CMV-seronegative. The chain couples TRBV10-3 to TRBJ2-1; TRBD2 might be the D (6 bases). The CDR3 DNA reads as TGTGCCATCAGTGAGTCGGGGGGACCCTACAATGAGCAGTTCTTC. Its translation: CAISESGGPYNEQFF.